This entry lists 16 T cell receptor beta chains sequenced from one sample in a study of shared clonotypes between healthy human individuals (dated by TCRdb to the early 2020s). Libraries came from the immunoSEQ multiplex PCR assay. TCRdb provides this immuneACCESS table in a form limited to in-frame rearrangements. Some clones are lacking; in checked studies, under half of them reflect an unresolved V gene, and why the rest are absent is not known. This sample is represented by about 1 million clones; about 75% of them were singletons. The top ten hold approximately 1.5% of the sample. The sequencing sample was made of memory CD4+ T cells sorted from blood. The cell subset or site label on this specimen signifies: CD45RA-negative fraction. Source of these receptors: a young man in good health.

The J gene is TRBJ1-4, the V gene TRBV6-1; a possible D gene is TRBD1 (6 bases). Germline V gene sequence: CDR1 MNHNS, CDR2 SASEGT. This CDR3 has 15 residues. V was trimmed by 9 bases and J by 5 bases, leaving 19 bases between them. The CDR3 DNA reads TGTGCCAGTAGGTTACAGGGACCTAAAAATGAAAAACTGTTTTTT. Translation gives CASRLQGPKNEKLFF.

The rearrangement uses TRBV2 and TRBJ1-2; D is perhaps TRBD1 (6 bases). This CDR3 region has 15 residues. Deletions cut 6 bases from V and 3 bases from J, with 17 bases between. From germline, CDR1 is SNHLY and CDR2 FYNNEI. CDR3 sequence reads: CASRRGGGNDYGYTF. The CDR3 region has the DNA TGTGCCAGCAGACGAGGAGGGGGGAACGACTATGGCTACACCTTC.

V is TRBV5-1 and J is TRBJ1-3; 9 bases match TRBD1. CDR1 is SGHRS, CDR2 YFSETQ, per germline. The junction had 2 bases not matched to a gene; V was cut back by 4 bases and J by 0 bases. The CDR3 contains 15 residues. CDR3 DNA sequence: TGCGCCAGCAGCCAGACAGGGGGCTCTGGAAACACCATATATTTT. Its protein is CASSQTGGSGNTIYF.

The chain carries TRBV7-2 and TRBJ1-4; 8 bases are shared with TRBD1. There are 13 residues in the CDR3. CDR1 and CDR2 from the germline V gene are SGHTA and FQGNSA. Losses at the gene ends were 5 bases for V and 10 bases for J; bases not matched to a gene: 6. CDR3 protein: CASSPGQGGKLFF. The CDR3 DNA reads TGTGCCAGCAGCCCCGGACAGGGTGGAAAACTGTTTTTT.

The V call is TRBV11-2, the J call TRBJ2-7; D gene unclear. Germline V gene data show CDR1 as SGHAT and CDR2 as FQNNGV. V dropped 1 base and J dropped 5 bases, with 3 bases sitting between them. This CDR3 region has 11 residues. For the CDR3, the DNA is TGTGCCAGCAGCTTAGTGCACGAGCAGTACTTC. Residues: CASSLVHEQYF.

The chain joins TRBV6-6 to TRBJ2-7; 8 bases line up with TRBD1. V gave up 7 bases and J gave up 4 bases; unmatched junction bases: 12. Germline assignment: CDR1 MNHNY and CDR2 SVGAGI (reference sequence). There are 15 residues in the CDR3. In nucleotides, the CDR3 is TGTGCCAGCATCCGGACAGGGCGAACAGAATACGAGCAGTACTTC. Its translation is CASIRTGRTEYEQYF.

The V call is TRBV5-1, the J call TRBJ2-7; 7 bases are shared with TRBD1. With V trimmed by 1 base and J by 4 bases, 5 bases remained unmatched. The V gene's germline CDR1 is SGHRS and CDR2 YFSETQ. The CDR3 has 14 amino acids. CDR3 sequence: CASSLSTGFYEQYF. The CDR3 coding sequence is TGCGCCAGCAGCTTGTCGACAGGGTTTTACGAGCAGTACTTC.

CDR3 sequence: CASSPDRAGYGYTF. The CDR3 DNA is TGTGCCAGCAGTCCGGACAGGGCTGGCTATGGCTACACCTTC. The chain is built from TRBV6-1 and TRBJ1-2; 8 bases line up with TRBD1. The CDR3 totals 14 residues. Germline values: CDR1 MNHNS, CDR2 SASEGT. V gave up 5 bases and J gave up 4 bases; unmatched junction bases: 6.

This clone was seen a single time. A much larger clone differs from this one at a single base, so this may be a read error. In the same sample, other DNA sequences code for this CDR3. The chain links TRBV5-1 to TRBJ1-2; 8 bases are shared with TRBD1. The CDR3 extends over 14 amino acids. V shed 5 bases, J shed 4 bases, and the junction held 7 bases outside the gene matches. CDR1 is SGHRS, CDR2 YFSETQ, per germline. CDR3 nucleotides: TGCGCCAGCAGACCACAGGGGGATGGCTATGGCTACACCTTC. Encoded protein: CASRPQGDGYGYTF.

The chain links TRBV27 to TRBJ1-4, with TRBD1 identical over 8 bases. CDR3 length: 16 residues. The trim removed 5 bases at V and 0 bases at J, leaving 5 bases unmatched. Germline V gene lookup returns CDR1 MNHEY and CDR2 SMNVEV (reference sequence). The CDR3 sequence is CASSPRGQATNEKLFF. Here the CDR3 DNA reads TGTGCCAGCAGTCCACGGGGACAGGCAACTAATGAAAAACTGTTTTTT.

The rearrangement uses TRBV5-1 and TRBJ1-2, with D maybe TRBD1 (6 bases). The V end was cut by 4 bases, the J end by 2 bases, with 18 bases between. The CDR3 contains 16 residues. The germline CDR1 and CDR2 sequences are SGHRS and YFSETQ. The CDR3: CASSPEGTQGNYGYTF. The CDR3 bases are TGCGCCAGCAGCCCGGAAGGTACTCAGGGGAACTATGGCTACACCTTC.

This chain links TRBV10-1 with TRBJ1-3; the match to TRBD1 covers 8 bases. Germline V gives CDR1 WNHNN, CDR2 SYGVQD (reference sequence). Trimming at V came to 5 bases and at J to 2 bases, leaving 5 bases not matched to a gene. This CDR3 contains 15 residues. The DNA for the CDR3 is TGCGCCAGCAGTCCCGACAGGGGCCCTGGAAACACCATATATTTT. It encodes CASSPDRGPGNTIYF.

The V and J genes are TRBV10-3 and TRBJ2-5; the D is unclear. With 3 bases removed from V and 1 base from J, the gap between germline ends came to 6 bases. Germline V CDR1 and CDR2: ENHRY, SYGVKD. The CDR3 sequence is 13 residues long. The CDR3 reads CAISESLQETQYF. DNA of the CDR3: TGTGCCATCAGTGAATCCCTCCAAGAGACCCAGTACTTC.

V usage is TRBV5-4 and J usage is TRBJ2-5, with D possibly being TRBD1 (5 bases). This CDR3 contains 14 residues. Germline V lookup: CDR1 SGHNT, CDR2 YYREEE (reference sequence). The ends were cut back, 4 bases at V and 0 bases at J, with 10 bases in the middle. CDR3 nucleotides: TGTGCCAGCAGCGGCCAGGGATACCAAGAGACCCAGTACTTC. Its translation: CASSGQGYQETQYF.

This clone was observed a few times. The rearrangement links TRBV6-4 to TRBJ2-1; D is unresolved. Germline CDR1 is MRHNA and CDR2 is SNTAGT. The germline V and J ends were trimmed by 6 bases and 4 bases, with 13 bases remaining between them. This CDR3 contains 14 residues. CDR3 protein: CASSVGQEYNEQFF. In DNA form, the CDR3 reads TGTGCCAGCAGCGTTGGCCAGGAATACAATGAGCAGTTCTTC.

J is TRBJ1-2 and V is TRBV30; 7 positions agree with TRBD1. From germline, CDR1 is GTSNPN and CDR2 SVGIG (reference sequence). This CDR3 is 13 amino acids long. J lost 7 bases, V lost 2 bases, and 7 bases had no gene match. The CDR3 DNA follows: TGTGCCTGGAGTCCTGAACGGACAGGTGGCTACACCTTC. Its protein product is CAWSPERTGGYTF. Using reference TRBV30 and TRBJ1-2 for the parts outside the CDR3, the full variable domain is SQTIHQWPATLVQPVGSPLSLECTVEGTSNPNLYWYRQAAGRGLQLLFYSVGIGQISSEVPQNLSASRPQDRQFILSSKKLLLSDSGFYLCAWSPERTGGYTFGSGTRLTVV.